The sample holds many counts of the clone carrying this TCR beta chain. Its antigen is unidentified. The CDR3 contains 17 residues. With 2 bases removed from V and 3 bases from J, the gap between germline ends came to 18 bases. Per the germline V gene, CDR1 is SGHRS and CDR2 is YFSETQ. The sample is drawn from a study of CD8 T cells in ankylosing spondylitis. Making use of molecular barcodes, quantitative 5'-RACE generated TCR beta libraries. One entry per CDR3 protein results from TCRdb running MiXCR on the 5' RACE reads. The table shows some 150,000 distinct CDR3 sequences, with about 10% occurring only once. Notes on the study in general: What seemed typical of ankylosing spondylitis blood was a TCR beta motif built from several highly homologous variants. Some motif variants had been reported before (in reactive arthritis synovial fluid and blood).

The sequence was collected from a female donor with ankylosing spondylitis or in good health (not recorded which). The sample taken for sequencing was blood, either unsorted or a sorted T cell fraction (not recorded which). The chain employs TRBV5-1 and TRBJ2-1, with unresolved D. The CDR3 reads CASSFRPWTESYNEQFF. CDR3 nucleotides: TGCGCCAGCAGCTTCCGGCCGTGGACGGAAAGCTACAATGAGCAGTTCTTC.